The 26 T cell receptor beta chains given below trace back to one sample, sequenced in a study of blood T cell repertoires in COVID-19. The protocol was immunoSEQ multiplex PCR, while the TCRdb copy is restricted to in-frame clones and leaves out a portion. The sample carries 260,000 or so clones, roughly 85% recorded once. The sample consisted of PBMCs or T cells enriched from blood (not recorded which). The receptors were sampled from a woman aged 40 to 50 who had been exposed to COVID-19.

The chain has TRBV10-2 and TRBJ1-6; D call uncertain. The CDR3 runs 14 residues. Trimming shortened V by 4 bases and J by 14 bases, and 18 bases separated the two germline ends. Germline V gene lookup returns CDR1 WSHSY and CDR2 SAAADI. CDR3 protein: CASSGTVPNWSLHF. Here the CDR3 DNA reads TGCGCCAGCAGTGGTACAGTCCCAAATTGGTCCCTCCACTTT.

This clone was seen only once. V usage is TRBV3-1 (or the pseudogene TRBV3-2) and J usage is TRBJ2-4; no clear D gene. V dropped 1 base and J dropped 9 bases, with 10 bases sitting between them. The CDR3 length is 13 residues. Germline lookup yields CDR1 LGHDT and CDR2 YNNKEL (reference sequence). For the CDR3, the DNA is TGTGCCAGCAGCCAAGTTCCCGTGAGCATTCAGTACTTC. This gives the protein CASSQVPVSIQYF.

The chain links TRBV9 to TRBJ1-1; 9 nucleotides match TRBD1. Germline CDR1 reads SGDLS; CDR2 reads YYNGEE. Trimming took 0 bases from V and 4 from J; bases not matched to a gene: 4. The CDR3 loop spans 15 amino acids. CDR3 sequence: CASSVGTGVSTEAFF. The CDR3, as DNA: TGTGCCAGCAGCGTAGGGACAGGGGTGAGCACTGAAGCTTTCTTT.

V is TRBV6-2 or TRBV6-3 and J is TRBJ2-7; 8 bases agree with TRBD1. The CDR3 is 14 amino acids. CDR1 and CDR2 (germline): MNHEY, SVGEGT. The V and J ends lost 4 bases and 3 bases, in that order; junction bases with no gene match: 5. In nucleotides, the CDR3 is TGTGCCAGCAGTTTTCGGACAGGGAGCTACGAGCAGTACTTC. Protein product: CASSFRTGSYEQYF.

The chain employs TRBV2 and TRBJ2-2; tentative D call: TRBD1 (5 bases). Per germline, CDR1 SNHLY and CDR2 FYNNEI. CDR3 length equals 16 residues. Trimming removed 6 bases at V and 3 bases at J, with 17 bases between. In nucleotides, the CDR3 is TGTGCCAGCAGCGTTCTGGGTGAAGGGGACACCGGGGAGCTGTTTTTT. This sequence encodes CASSVLGEGDTGELFF. Complete variable domain (other parts from reference TRBV2 and TRBJ2-2): EPEVTQTPSHQVTQMGQEVILRCVPISNHLYFYWYRQILGQKVEFLVSFYNNEISEKSEIFDDQFSVERPDGSNFTLKIRSTKLEDSAMYFCASSVLGEGDTGELFFGEGSRLTVL.

The CDR3 bases are TGTGCCAGCAGCCACTACAGGGGGCTCCCGAACACTGAAGCTTTCTTT. This sequence encodes CASSHYRGLPNTEAFF. V and J are TRBV9 and TRBJ1-1; TRBD1 matches 9 bases. The CDR3 sequence is 16 residues long. CDR1 and CDR2 (germline): SGDLS, YYNGEE. After removal of 4 bases from V and 1 base from J, the junction contained 8 bases not matched to a gene.

J is TRBJ2-1 and V is TRBV4-3, with 8 positions matching TRBD1. Germline loops: CDR1 LGHNA, CDR2 YSLEER. CDR3 length equals 14 residues. Unmatched junction bases numbered 7, after V lost 3 bases and J lost 9 bases. For the CDR3, the DNA is TGCGCCAGCAGCCAGGCTACAGGGGGAGGTGAGCAGTTCTTC. Residues: CASSQATGGGEQFF.

This clone was detected only once. The chain joins TRBV2 to TRBJ1-6; D is unclear. CDR1 and CDR2 from the germline V gene are SNHLY and FYNNEI. Trimming cost V 3 bases and J 6 bases, with 9 bases left between them. The CDR3 runs to 14 residues. This CDR3 is CASSDFSLNSPLHF. The CDR3 DNA is TGTGCCAGCAGTGATTTTAGTCTTAATTCACCCCTCCACTTT. Full variable domain (remainder filled in from reference TRBV2 and TRBJ1-6): EPEVTQTPSHQVTQMGQEVILRCVPISNHLYFYWYRQILGQKVEFLVSFYNNEISEKSEIFDDQFSVERPDGSNFTLKIRSTKLEDSAMYFCASSDFSLNSPLHFGNGTRLTVT.

This chain joins TRBV28 and TRBJ2-7, with 8 bases aligning to TRBD2. The CDR3 is made up of 15 amino acids. Germline CDR1 and CDR2: MDHEN and SYDVKM. The V and J ends lost 4 bases and 2 bases, in that order; junction bases with no gene match: 7. The CDR3 here is CASSSAGGQAYEQYF. The DNA of the CDR3 is TGTGCCAGCAGTTCCGCGGGGGGCCAGGCCTACGAGCAGTACTTC.

J is TRBJ2-2 and V is TRBV29-1; 7 bases map to TRBD1. CDR3 length equals 15 residues. V lost 6 bases and J lost 3; bases outside the gene matches: 10. Looked up from germline, CDR1 is SQVTM and CDR2 is ANQGSEA. CDR3 protein: CSVPKGAGDTGELFF. In DNA form, the CDR3 reads TGCAGCGTCCCAAAGGGGGCAGGGGACACCGGGGAGCTGTTTTTT.

This clone has a single count. J is TRBJ1-1 and V is TRBV6-5; the D gene is possibly TRBD1 (6 bases). V gave up 4 bases and J gave up 5 bases, with 14 bases separating them. CDR3 length: 14 amino acids. Germline V gene data show CDR1 as MNHEY and CDR2 as SVGAGI. CDR3 region: CASSFSERGTEAFF. Here the CDR3 DNA reads TGTGCCAGCAGTTTCTCGGAAAGGGGGACTGAAGCTTTCTTT.

V usage is TRBV6-5 and J usage is TRBJ1-3, with D tentatively TRBD1 (6 bases). V shed 6 bases and J shed 0 bases, with 9 bases lying between them. Germline V lookup: CDR1 MNHEY, CDR2 SVGAGI. The length of the CDR3 is 14 residues. The DNA for the CDR3 is TGTGCCAGCAGACCCAGGGGCTCTGGAAACACCATATATTTT. Translating it yields CASRPRGSGNTIYF.

This clone appeared a few times. The CDR3 nucleotides read TGTGCCAGCAGCTTGGTATCCCAGGGCCGTGAAAAACTGTTTTTT. Encoded protein: CASSLVSQGREKLFF. The gene calls are TRBV5-6 and TRBJ1-4; maybe TRBD1 (5 bases). Trimming removed 0 bases from V and 7 bases from J, with 13 bases in between. CDR3 length equals 15 residues. Germline CDR1 SGHDT, CDR2 YYEEEE.

This sequence joins TRBV20-1 and TRBJ1-3; a weak D match, TRBD1 (5 bases). The CDR3 totals 11 residues. Per germline, CDR1 DFQATT and CDR2 SNEGSKA (reference sequence). Between the trimmed V and J ends, which lost 6 bases and 2 bases, there was a span of 5 bases. CDR3 nucleotide sequence: TGCAGTGCAGGGGCTGGAAACACCATATATTTT. It specifies CSAGAGNTIYF.

This clone was seen a few times. This rearrangement joins TRBV27 to TRBJ1-2; D is perhaps TRBD1 (5 bases). The CDR3 has 12 amino acids. V lost 9 bases and J lost 4, with 12 bases in between. Looked up from germline, CDR1 is MNHEY and CDR2 is SMNVEV (reference sequence). CDR3 residues: CAREGKSYGYTF. As DNA, the CDR3 is TGTGCCAGGGAGGGGAAGAGCTATGGCTACACCTTC.

CDR3 sequence reads: CASSMDSVSNYGYTF. The CDR3 nucleotides read TGCGCCAGCAGCATGGACAGTGTTTCTAACTATGGCTACACCTTC. V gene TRBV5-1 combines with J gene TRBJ1-2; D possibly corresponds to TRBD1 (6 bases). This CDR3 region has 15 residues. In germline, CDR1 is SGHRS, CDR2 YFSETQ. V was trimmed by 4 bases and J by 0 bases, leaving 13 bases between them.

The chain uses TRBV2 and TRBJ1-1, with 12 bases that match TRBD1. In germline, CDR1 is SNHLY, CDR2 FYNNEI. The CDR3 spans 16 residues. V was pared by 5 bases and J by 1 base, with 5 bases of the junction left unmatched. This CDR3 reads CASSSRDRGPNTEAFF. The CDR3 DNA reads as TGTGCCAGCAGTTCCCGGGACAGGGGGCCGAACACTGAAGCTTTCTTT.

J is TRBJ2-3 and V is TRBV7-3, with 14 positions matching TRBD2. Germline V gives CDR1 SGHTA, CDR2 FQGTGA. The CDR3 totals 15 residues. Trimming removed 5 bases from V and 4 bases from J; junction bases left unmatched: 2. The CDR3 sequence: CASSRGLAGADTQYF. The CDR3 DNA is TGTGCCAGCAGCAGGGGACTAGCGGGGGCAGATACGCAGTATTTT.

This clone turned up a few times. This rearrangement joins TRBV6-1 to TRBJ2-2; 8 bases are a match to TRBD2. V was clipped by 2 bases and J by 2 bases; unmatched bases: 4. This CDR3 is 16 amino acids long. Germline values: CDR1 MNHNS, CDR2 SASEGT. The CDR3 DNA reads TGTGCCAGCAGTGAACGAGCGGGGGCCAACACCGGGGAGCTGTTTTTT. Encoded protein: CASSERAGANTGELFF.

V usage is TRBV19 and J usage is TRBJ2-1; 11 positions agree with TRBD2. The CDR3 runs 14 residues. With V trimmed by 5 bases and J by 3 bases, 0 bases remained unmatched. CDR1 is LNHDA, CDR2 SQIVND, per germline (reference sequence). The CDR3 DNA is TGTGCCAGTAGTCTAGCGGGGGGCTACAATGAGCAGTTCTTC. Protein: CASSLAGGYNEQFF.

This clone was detected only a few times. V and J are TRBV11-2 and TRBJ1-2; D gene uncertain. CDR3 size: 13 residues. V lost 3 bases, J lost 2 bases, and 7 bases lay in between. Per germline, CDR1 SGHAT and CDR2 FQNNGV. DNA for the CDR3: TGTGCCAGCAGCTTTACAGACAACTATGGCTACACCTTC. It encodes CASSFTDNYGYTF.

The V call is TRBV28, the J call TRBJ1-3; D is ambiguous. Germline assignment: CDR1 MDHEN and CDR2 SYDVKM. The CDR3 length is 13 residues. V was clipped by 5 bases and J by 4 bases, with 9 bases between them. CDR3 nucleotides: TGTGCCAGCAGTAAAGAACTGGGAAACACCATATATTTT. Protein sequence: CASSKELGNTIYF. The full variable domain, its missing parts supplied by reference TRBV28 and TRBJ1-3, is DVKVTQSSRYLVKRTGEKVFLECVQDMDHENMFWYRQDPGLGLRLIYFSYDVKMKEKGDIPEGYSVSREKKERFSLILESASTNQTSMYLCASSKELGNTIYFGEGSWLTVV.

This chain joins TRBV11-2 and TRBJ1-6; D may be TRBD1 (5 bases). Trimming pared 5 bases from V and 14 bases from J, leaving 22 bases between. Germline-derived CDR1 and CDR2 are SGHAT and FQNNGV. There are 15 residues in the CDR3. The CDR3 spells CASSPIRRGPGTLHF. The CDR3 DNA reads TGTGCCAGCAGCCCTATTCGGAGGGGCCCAGGGACCCTCCACTTT.

The chain recombines TRBV2 with TRBJ2-2; tentative D call: TRBD2 (6 bases). CDR1 is SNHLY and CDR2 is FYNNEI in the germline V gene. The CDR3 is 13 residues long. The V gene lost 7 bases and the J gene lost 8 bases, with 14 bases spanning the gap. The CDR3 sequence is CASTGTGGGELFF. CDR3 DNA sequence: TGTGCCAGCACTGGGACTGGAGGGGGGGAGCTGTTTTTT.

The chain joins TRBV7-9 to TRBJ1-2, with TRBD1 matching over 7 bases. V trimming: 10 bases; J trimming: 0 bases; junction bases outside the gene matches: 5. Germline CDR1 SEHNR, CDR2 FQNEAQ (reference sequence). The CDR3 spans 13 residues. CDR3 DNA: TGTGCCATCGAGACAGGGACTAACTATGGCTACACCTTC. Its translation: CAIETGTNYGYTF.

The chain couples TRBV2 to TRBJ2-7; D is unresolved. This CDR3 has 12 residues. The germline V gene has CDR1 SNHLY and CDR2 FYNNEI. V was trimmed by 7 bases and J by 3 bases, leaving 10 bases between them. The CDR3: CASTRSLYEQYF. The CDR3 DNA reads TGTGCCAGCACGCGGTCGCTCTACGAGCAGTACTTC.